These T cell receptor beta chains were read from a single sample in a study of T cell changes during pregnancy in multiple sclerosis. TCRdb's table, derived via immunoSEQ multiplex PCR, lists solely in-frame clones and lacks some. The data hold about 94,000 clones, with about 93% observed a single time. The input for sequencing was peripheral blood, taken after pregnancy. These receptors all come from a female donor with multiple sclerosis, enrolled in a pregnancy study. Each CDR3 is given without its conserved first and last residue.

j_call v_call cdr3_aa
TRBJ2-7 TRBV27 ASSLGRGYEQY
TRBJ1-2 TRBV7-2 ASSLAFEARGYT
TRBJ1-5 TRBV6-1 ASSGQGESQPQH
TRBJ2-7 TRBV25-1 ASSARQGVGEQY
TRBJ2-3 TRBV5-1 ASSLEGGGSADTQY
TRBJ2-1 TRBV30 AWGDNYNEQF
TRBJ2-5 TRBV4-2 ASSQAAGTLGTQY
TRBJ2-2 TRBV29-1 SVAPGGRTGELF
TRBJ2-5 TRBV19 ASSIRLAGGPKTQY
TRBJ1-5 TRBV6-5 ASKSRGQPQH
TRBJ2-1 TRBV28 ASSLDTSGRTYNEQF
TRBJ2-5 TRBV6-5 ASSYSGTALGETQY
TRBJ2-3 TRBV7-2 ASSLGGTDTQY
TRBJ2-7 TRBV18 ASSPGDPEQY
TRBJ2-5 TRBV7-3 ASSSRVQETQY
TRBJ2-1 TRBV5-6 ASSQLRDSLNNEQF
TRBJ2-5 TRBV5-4 ASSQGLSQETQY
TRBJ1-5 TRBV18 ASSPGTGGTQPQH
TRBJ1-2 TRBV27 ASSPDPDRINYGYT
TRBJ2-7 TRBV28 ASSLPTGSSYEQY